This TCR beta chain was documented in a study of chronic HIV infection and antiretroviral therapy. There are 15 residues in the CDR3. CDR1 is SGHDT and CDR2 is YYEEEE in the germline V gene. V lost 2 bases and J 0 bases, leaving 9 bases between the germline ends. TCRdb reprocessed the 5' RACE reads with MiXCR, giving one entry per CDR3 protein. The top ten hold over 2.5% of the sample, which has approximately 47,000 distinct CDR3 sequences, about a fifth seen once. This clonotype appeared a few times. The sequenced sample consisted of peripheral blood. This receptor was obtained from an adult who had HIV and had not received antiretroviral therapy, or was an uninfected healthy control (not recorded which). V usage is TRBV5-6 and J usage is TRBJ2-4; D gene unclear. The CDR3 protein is CASSFMGLAKNIQYF. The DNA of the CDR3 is TGTGCCAGCAGCTTCATGGGATTAGCCAAAAACATTCAGTACTTC.